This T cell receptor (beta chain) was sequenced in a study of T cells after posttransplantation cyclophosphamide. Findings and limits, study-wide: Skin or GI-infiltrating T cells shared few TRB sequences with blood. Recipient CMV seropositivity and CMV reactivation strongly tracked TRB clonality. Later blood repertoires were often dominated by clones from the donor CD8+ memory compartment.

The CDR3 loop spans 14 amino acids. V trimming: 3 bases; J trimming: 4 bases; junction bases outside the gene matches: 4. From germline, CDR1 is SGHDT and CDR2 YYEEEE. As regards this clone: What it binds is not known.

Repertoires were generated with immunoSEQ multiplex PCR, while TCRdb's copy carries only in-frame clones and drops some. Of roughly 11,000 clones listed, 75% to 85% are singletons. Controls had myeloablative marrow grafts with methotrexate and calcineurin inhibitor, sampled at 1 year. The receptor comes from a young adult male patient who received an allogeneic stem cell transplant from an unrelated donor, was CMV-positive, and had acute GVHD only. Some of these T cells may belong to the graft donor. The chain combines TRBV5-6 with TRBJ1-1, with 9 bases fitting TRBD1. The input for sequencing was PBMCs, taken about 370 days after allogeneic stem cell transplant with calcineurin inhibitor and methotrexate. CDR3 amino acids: CASSSTGGGTEAFF. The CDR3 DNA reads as TGTGCCAGCAGCTCGACAGGGGGAGGCACTGAAGCTTTCTTT.